Each of the 9 T cell receptor beta chains below was sequenced from the same sample in a study of control samples from healthy donors and cancer patients. The method was immunoSEQ multiplex PCR; TCRdb's version includes in-frame clones alone and lacks a portion of them. The table includes about 110,000 clones, approximately 90% detected once. The sequencing sample was made of blood. All receptors derive from a human donor in good health. The donor label of this sample is uncertain.

This clone has a single count. This chain uses TRBV27 with TRBJ2-1; D is possibly TRBD2 (7 bases). CDR3 length equals 15 residues. Germline values: CDR1 MNHEY, CDR2 SMNVEV (reference sequence). The V end was cut by 3 bases, the J end by 5 bases, with 14 bases between. This CDR3 reads CASSFAAGANNEQFF. CDR3 DNA sequence: TGTGCCAGCAGTTTCGCGGCGGGGGCTAACAATGAGCAGTTCTTC.

The J gene is TRBJ1-2, the V gene TRBV19; D might be TRBD1 (6 bases). Germline CDR1 and CDR2: LNHDA and SQIVND (reference sequence). Between the trimmed V and J ends, which lost 7 bases and 4 bases, there was a span of 16 bases. This CDR3 comprises 14 residues. CDR3 DNA sequence: TGTGCCAGTACCCGAATGGGGGGGCCCTATGGCTACACCTTC. Protein product: CASTRMGGPYGYTF.

This chain connects TRBV5-1 to TRBJ1-1; D gene uncertain. This CDR3 comprises 14 residues. Looked up from germline, CDR1 is SGHRS and CDR2 is YFSETQ. Trimming left V 1 base short and J 7 bases short, with 14 bases between. The chain's CDR3 is CASSLLGNTVEAFF. The CDR3 coding sequence is TGCGCCAGCAGCTTGTTAGGAAACACTGTTGAAGCTTTCTTT.

V usage is TRBV7-9 and J usage is TRBJ2-6; 8 nucleotides line up with TRBD1. CDR1 and CDR2 from the germline V gene are SEHNR and FQNEAQ (reference sequence). There are 17 residues in the CDR3. J gave up 4 bases and V 3 bases, and 8 bases lay outside the gene matches. CDR3 sequence reads: CASSLRQGAAGANVLTF. The CDR3 coding sequence is TGTGCCAGCAGCTTGAGGCAGGGGGCCGCCGGGGCCAACGTCCTGACTTTC.

The chain recombines TRBV2 with TRBJ2-2; 8 bases are shared with TRBD1. There are 14 residues in the CDR3. The germline V gene has CDR1 SNHLY and CDR2 FYNNEI. J was trimmed by 4 bases and V by 7 bases; bases with no gene match: 5. CDR3 nucleotide sequence: TGTGCCAGCACACAGGGGGTAATCACCGGGGAGCTGTTTTTT. This codes for CASTQGVITGELFF.

The chain carries TRBV3-1 (or the pseudogene TRBV3-2) and TRBJ1-6; a weak D match, TRBD1 (5 bases). The ends were cut back, 4 bases at V and 7 bases at J, with 14 bases in the middle. The germline CDR1 and CDR2 sequences are LGHDT and YNNKEL (reference sequence). CDR3 size: 15 residues. The CDR3 DNA reads as TGTGCCAGCAGCCCGAACCCTGGGGGGAATTCACCCCTCCACTTT. It translates to CASSPNPGGNSPLHF.

J is TRBJ2-7 and V is TRBV21-1; the table names TRBD2, a call not compared with the DNA. TRBV21-1 is a known pseudogene. The CDR3 runs 17 residues. The CDR3 nucleotides are TGTGCCAGCAGCCCCTCGGAGGGACCAAACAGCACCTACGAGCAGTACGTC. This codes for CASSPSEGPNSTYEQYV.

The chain links TRBV19 to TRBJ1-3; D remains unclear. This CDR3 contains 15 residues. Trimming cost V 3 bases and J 0 bases, with 9 bases left between them. CDR1 and CDR2 (germline): LNHDA, SQIVND (reference sequence). The CDR3 loop is CASSIPEGSGNTIYF. The CDR3 nucleotides are TGTGCCAGTAGTATCCCCGAAGGCTCTGGAAACACCATATATTTT.

The chain couples TRBV12-3 or TRBV12-4 to TRBJ2-7; no firm D call. CDR3 size: 13 residues. V was trimmed by 3 bases and J by 7 bases, leaving 13 bases between them. The CDR3 region is CASSFIGAEEQYF. CDR3 nucleotide sequence: TGTGCCAGCAGTTTTATTGGAGCCGAGGAGCAGTACTTC.